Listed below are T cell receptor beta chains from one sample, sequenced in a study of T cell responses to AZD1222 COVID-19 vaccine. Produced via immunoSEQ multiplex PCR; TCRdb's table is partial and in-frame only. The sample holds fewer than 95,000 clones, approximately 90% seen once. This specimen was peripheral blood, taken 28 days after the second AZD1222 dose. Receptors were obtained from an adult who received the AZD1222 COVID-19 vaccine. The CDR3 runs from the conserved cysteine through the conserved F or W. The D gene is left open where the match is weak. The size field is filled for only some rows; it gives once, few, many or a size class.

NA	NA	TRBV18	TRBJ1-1	TGTGCCAGCTCACTGTCCCCGGGGGTGAACACTGAAGCTTTCTTT	CASSLSPGVNTEAFF
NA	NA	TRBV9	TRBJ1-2	TGTGCCAGCAGCGCAGGACAGTCTAACTATGGCTACACCTTC	CASSAGQSNYGYTF
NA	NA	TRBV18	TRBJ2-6	TGTGCCAGCTCAGGGATCGGGGCCAACGTCCTGACTTTC	CASSGIGANVLTF
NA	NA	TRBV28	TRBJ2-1	TGTGCCAGCACCTCTCGAACCGTTAACAATGAGCAGTTCTTC	CASTSRTVNNEQFF
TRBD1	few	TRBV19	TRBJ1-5	TGTGCCAGTAGACGGACAGGGGCTAGCAATCAGCCCCAGCATTTT	CASRRTGASNQPQHF
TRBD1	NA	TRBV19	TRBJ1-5	TGTGCCAGTAGCCGAGACAGGGTCCGAAGTCAGCCCCAGCATTTT	CASSRDRVRSQPQHF
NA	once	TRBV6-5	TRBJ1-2	TGTGCCAGCAGTTACTCCGAGGACAGAGGCTACACCTTC	CASSYSEDRGYTF
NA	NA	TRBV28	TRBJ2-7	TGTGCCAGCAGTTTATTAAGAATTCCCTACGAGCAGTACTTC	CASSLLRIPYEQYF
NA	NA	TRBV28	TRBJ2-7	TGTGCCAGCGCAACGCCCTACGAGCAGTACTTC	CASATPYEQYF
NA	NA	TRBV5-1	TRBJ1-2	TGCGCCAGCAGCTTGCAATCAGGGATGGAAGGCTACACCTTC	CASSLQSGMEGYTF
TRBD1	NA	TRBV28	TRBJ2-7	TGTGCCAGCAGTTTATTGGGGACAGGGGGGTCCTACGAGCAGTACTTC	CASSLLGTGGSYEQYF
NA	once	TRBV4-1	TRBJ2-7	TGCGCCAGCAGCCAAGAAAGGAGTCCAGCCATCTACGAGCAGTACTTC	CASSQERSPAIYEQYF
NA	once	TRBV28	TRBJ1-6	TGTGCCAGCAGTTTATATCCCGGGACACTATCACCCCTCCACTTT	CASSLYPGTLSPLHF
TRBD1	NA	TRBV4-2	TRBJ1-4	TGTGCCAGCAGCCAAGATCGAGGGACAGGGCGTGCAACTAATGAAAAACTGTTTTTT	CASSQDRGTGRATNEKLFF
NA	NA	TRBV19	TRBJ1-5	TGTGCCAGTAGAAAAGCGGTCAATCCAAAATATAGCAATCAGCCCCAGCATTTT	CASRKAVNPKYSNQPQHF
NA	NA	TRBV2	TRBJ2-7	TGTGCCAGCTTGGGACTCCGTTCCTACGAGCAGTACTTC	CASLGLRSYEQYF
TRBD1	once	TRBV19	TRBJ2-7	TGTGCCAGTAGTCGACAGGGAGCTTACGAGCAGTACTTC	CASSRQGAYEQYF
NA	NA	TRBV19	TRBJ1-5	TGTGCCAGTAGTATAGTTGGGGTGCCCCAGCATTTT	CASSIVGVPQHF
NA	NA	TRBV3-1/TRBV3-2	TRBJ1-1	TGTGCCAGCCGTCTACAGCAGATGAACACTGAAGCTTTCTTT	CASRLQQMNTEAFF
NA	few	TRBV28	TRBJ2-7	TGTGCCAGCGGGGCCATCAATTCCTACGAGCAGTACTTC	CASGAINSYEQYF
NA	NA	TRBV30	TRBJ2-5	TGTGCCTGGATCCAGGGCCAGACCCAGTACTTC	CAWIQGQTQYF
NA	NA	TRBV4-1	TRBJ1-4	TGCGCCAGCAGCCAAGTCTACGAAAAACTGTTTTTT	CASSQVYEKLFF
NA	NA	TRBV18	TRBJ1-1	TGTGCCAGCTCACCACCGGGACGGGGGGAAGGGACTGAAGCTTTCTTT	CASSPPGRGEGTEAFF
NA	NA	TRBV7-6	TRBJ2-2	TGTGCCAGCAAAGTCGGGGAGCTGTTTTTT	CASKVGELFF
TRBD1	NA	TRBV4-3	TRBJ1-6	TGCGCCAGCAGCCAAGCCCACGGGACAGGGACGGCACCCCTCCACTTT	CASSQAHGTGTAPLHF
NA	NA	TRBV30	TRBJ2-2	TGTGCCTCACACGGGGGGCCCGGGGAGCTGTTTTTT	CASHGGPGELFF
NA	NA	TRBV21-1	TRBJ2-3	TGTGCCAGCAGAAAGACCGCTACTAGCGGGAGTCAGGCAGATACGCAGTATTTT	CASRKTATSGSQADTQYF
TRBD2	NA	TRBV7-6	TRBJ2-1	TGTGCCAGCAGCTTAGCGCTGGCTAGCGGGATAGGAGAGCAGTTCTTC	CASSLALASGIGEQFF
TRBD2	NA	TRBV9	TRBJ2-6	TGTGCCAGCAGCTTAAGACTAGCGGTAAACTCTGGGGCCAACGTCCTGACTTTC	CASSLRLAVNSGANVLTF
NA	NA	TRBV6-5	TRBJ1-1	TGTGCCAGCACCTTTGGAGAGGGGAGGGCTGAAGCTTTCTTT	CASTFGEGRAEAFF
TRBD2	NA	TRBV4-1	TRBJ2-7	TGCGCCAGCAGCCACCCTAGCGGGAGCTACGAGCAGTACTTC	CASSHPSGSYEQYF
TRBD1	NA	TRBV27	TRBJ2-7	TGTGCCAGCAGTTTATTGGGACAGTCCTACGAGCAGTACTTC	CASSLLGQSYEQYF
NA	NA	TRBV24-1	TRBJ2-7	TGTGCCACCAGTGATTCGACCGAGCAGTACTTC	CATSDSTEQYF
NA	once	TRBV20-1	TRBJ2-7	TGCAGTGCTAGTATCAGGGGACTACGCTACGAGCAGTACTTC	CSASIRGLRYEQYF
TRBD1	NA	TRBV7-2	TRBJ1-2	TGTGCCAGCAGCTTAGGGATGACAGGGACTTATGGCTACACCTTC	CASSLGMTGTYGYTF
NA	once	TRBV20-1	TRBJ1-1	TGCAGTGCTATAGGGAACACTGAAGCTTTCTTT	CSAIGNTEAFF
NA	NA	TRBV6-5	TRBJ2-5	TGTGCCAGCGGGGGTTGGGTAGCGGCGCGGGAGACCCAGTACTTC	CASGGWVAARETQYF
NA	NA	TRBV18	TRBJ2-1	TGTGCCAGCTCACCAGGCAGGATTAATGAGCAGTTCTTC	CASSPGRINEQFF
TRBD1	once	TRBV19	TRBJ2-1	TGTGCCAGTAGGGGGGACAGGGTCTACAATGAGCAGTTCTTC	CASRGDRVYNEQFF
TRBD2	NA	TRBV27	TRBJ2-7	TGTGCCAGCAGATTTAGCGGGAGAAGCGAGCAGTACTTC	CASRFSGRSEQYF
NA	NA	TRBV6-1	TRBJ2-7	TGTGCCAGCAGTGAGTTGCCCGGGACTGGAGCATACGAGCAGTACTTC	CASSELPGTGAYEQYF
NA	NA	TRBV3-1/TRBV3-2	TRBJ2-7	TGTGCCAGCAGCCAAGATCATGAAGTCAGCTCCTACGAGCAGTACTTC	CASSQDHEVSSYEQYF
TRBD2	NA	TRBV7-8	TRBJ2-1	TGTGCCAGCAGCTTTGTAGCGGGAGGGCCGGCCAATGAGCAGTTCTTC	CASSFVAGGPANEQFF
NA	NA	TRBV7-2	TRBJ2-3	TGTGCCAGCAGCTTAGGATCCCAGAGCGATACGCAGTATTTT	CASSLGSQSDTQYF
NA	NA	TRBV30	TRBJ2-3	TGTGCTTTTCTCAGGGGTTGGGGGGATACGCAGTATTTT	CAFLRGWGDTQYF
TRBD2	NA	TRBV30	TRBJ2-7	TGTGCCTGGACCACTCGACTAGCGGGTTATAGTGCGGACGAGCAGTACTTC	CAWTTRLAGYSADEQYF
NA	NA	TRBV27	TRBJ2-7	TGTGCCAGCAGTCCCCCAGGCCTAGAGGGGTCCTACGAGCAGTACTTC	CASSPPGLEGSYEQYF
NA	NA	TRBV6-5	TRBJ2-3	TGTGCCAGCAGGGGGGATCGGGACAACACAGATACGCAGTATTTT	CASRGDRDNTDTQYF
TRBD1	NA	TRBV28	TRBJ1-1	TGTGCCAGCAGTTGGGGAACAGGGGGCGGCACTGAAGCTTTCTTT	CASSWGTGGGTEAFF
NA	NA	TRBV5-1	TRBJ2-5	TGCGCCAGCAGCCCCGGGAGTGGGCAAGAGACCCAGTACTTC	CASSPGSGQETQYF
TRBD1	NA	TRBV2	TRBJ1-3	TGTGCCAGTGGGACAGCCTCTGGAAACACCATATATTTT	CASGTASGNTIYF